What follows are 12 T cell receptor beta chains derived from one specimen sequenced in a study of blood T cell repertoires in COVID-19. Assay: immunoSEQ multiplex PCR; the TCRdb copy retains only in-frame clones and omits some. The table lists 130,000 to 150,000 clones, about 76% of them singletons. The specimen sequenced was peripheral blood. The receptors were gathered from a human donor in a cohort sampled during active COVID-19.

The chain couples TRBV19 to TRBJ1-1; no clear D. CDR1 LNHDA and CDR2 SQIVND come from the germline V gene (reference sequence). The V and J ends lost 5 bases and 2 bases respectively, with 6 bases between them. The CDR3 covers 12 residues. The CDR3 reads CASSYFNTEAFF. The CDR3 bases are TGTGCCAGTAGTTACTTCAACACTGAAGCTTTCTTT.

The chain recombines TRBV27 with TRBJ2-7, with 11 bases fitting TRBD2. Germline CDR1 and CDR2: MNHEY and SMNVEV (reference sequence). V lost 6 bases, J lost 1 base, and 5 bases stayed unmatched. This CDR3 spans 15 amino acids. The CDR3 DNA sequence: TGTGCCAGCAGCTCCCGGACTAGCGGGTCCTACGAGCAGTACTTC. As protein: CASSSRTSGSYEQYF.

The chain has TRBV18 and TRBJ1-3; 8 bases match TRBD1. CDR1 and CDR2 from the germline V gene are KGHSH and LQKENI. Losses at the gene ends were 8 bases for V and 0 bases for J; bases not matched to a gene: 6. This CDR3 has 15 residues. The CDR3 spells CASPRTGRSGNTIYF. As DNA, the CDR3 is TGTGCCAGCCCTAGGACAGGGCGCTCTGGAAACACCATATATTTT.

The V gene is TRBV25-1, the J gene TRBJ2-2, with 7 bases identical to TRBD1. CDR3 length: 15 amino acids. V was pared by 2 bases and J by 1 base, with 1 base of the junction left unmatched. Germline V gene sequence: CDR1 MGHDK, CDR2 SYGVNS. CDR3 sequence (DNA): TGTGCCAGCAGTGAACGGACAGGGAACACCGGGGAGCTGTTTTTT. Its protein product is CASSERTGNTGELFF. The full variable domain, completed using reference TRBV25-1 and TRBJ2-2, is EADIYQTPRYLVIGTGKKITLECSQTMGHDKMYWYQQDPGMELHLIHYSYGVNSTEKGDLSSESTVSRIRTEHFPLTLESARPSHTSQYLCASSERTGNTGELFFGEGSRLTVL.

This clone has only a few counts. This chain uses TRBV6-6 with TRBJ1-4; 8 nucleotides match TRBD1. Trimming cost V 6 bases and J 8 bases; bases outside gene matches: 11. Looked up from germline, CDR1 is MNHNY and CDR2 is SVGAGI (reference sequence). The CDR3 consists of 15 residues. The CDR3 nucleotides are TGTGCCAGCAGCCCTCTCCCTGGACAGGGAGAAAAACTGTTTTTT. Amino acids: CASSPLPGQGEKLFF.

The chain couples TRBV28 to TRBJ2-3; the D is unclear. V shed 3 bases and J shed 2 bases, with 6 bases lying between them. This CDR3 contains 13 residues. CDR1 and CDR2 from the germline V gene are MDHEN and SYDVKM. This CDR3 is CASSFDFTDTQYF. CDR3 DNA sequence: TGTGCCAGCAGTTTTGACTTCACAGATACGCAGTATTTT.

The V and J genes are TRBV7-3 and TRBJ2-7; TRBD1 agrees at 7 bases. CDR1 SGHTA and CDR2 FQGTGA come from the germline V gene. The V and J ends lost 9 bases and 0 bases, in that order; junction bases with no gene match: 8. There are 14 residues in the CDR3. This CDR3 reads CARNRQGASYEQYF. CDR3 sequence (DNA): TGTGCCAGAAATCGACAGGGAGCCTCCTACGAGCAGTACTTC. Drawing the rest from reference TRBV7-3 and TRBJ2-7, the complete variable domain is GAGVSQTPSNKVTEKGKYVELRCDPISGHTALYWYRQSLGQGPEFLIYFQGTGAADDSGLPNDRFFAVRPEGSVSTLKIQRTERGDSAVYLCARNRQGASYEQYFGPGTRLTVT.

J is TRBJ2-7 and V is TRBV27; no clear D. The CDR3 length is 11 residues. Looked up from germline, CDR1 is MNHEY and CDR2 is SMNVEV (reference sequence). V lost 4 bases and J lost 3, with 4 bases in between. The CDR3 DNA is TGTGCCAGCAGTTCGGGCTACGAGCAGTACTTC. Amino acid sequence: CASSSGYEQYF.

This sequence joins TRBV19 and TRBJ1-1; 10 nucleotides align to TRBD1. The V segment lost 4 bases and the J segment 3 bases; nucleotides outside the gene matches: 5. Germline V gene lookup returns CDR1 LNHDA and CDR2 SQIVND (reference sequence). CDR3 length: 15 residues. The CDR3 protein is CASSTYGTGDTEAFF. CDR3 bases: TGTGCCAGTAGTACGTACGGGACAGGGGACACTGAAGCTTTCTTT.

The chain employs TRBV28 and TRBJ2-1, with 12 bases matching TRBD2. This CDR3 comprises 17 residues. Unmatched junction bases numbered 4, after V lost 4 bases and J lost 0 bases. CDR1 is MDHEN, CDR2 SYDVKM, per germline. The CDR3: CASSSPGLAGSYNEQFF. CDR3 coding DNA: TGTGCCAGCAGTTCACCGGGACTAGCGGGCTCCTACAATGAGCAGTTCTTC. The full variable domain, rest sourced from reference TRBV28 and TRBJ2-1, is DVKVTQSSRYLVKRTGEKVFLECVQDMDHENMFWYRQDPGLGLRLIYFSYDVKMKEKGDIPEGYSVSREKKERFSLILESASTNQTSMYLCASSSPGLAGSYNEQFFGPGTRLTVL.

The chain is built from TRBV27 and TRBJ2-2; 8 bases align to TRBD1. The CDR3 covers 16 residues. Germline CDR1 and CDR2: MNHEY and SMNVEV (reference sequence). After removal of 6 bases from V and 4 bases from J, the junction contained 10 bases not matched to a gene. CDR3 bases: TGTGCCAGCAGCCCCCAGGGGGCAGCGGGCACCGGGGAGCTGTTTTTT. It translates to CASSPQGAAGTGELFF.

This clone is a singleton in its sample. V is TRBV21-1 and J is TRBJ2-3; the table's D gene call, TRBD2, was not cross checked with the DNA. TRBV21-1 is a recognized pseudogene. CDR3 length equals 18 residues. CDR3: CASSKPLGGSHSTDTQYF. DNA of the CDR3: TGTGCCAGCAGCAAACCTCTTGGGGGGTCCCATAGCACAGATACGCAGTATTTT.